The 11 T cell receptor beta chains below were found in one sample sequenced in a study of shared clonotypes between healthy human individuals. The method was immunoSEQ multiplex PCR; TCRdb's version includes in-frame clones alone and lacks a portion of them. The table shows approximately 2.3 million clones, with 85% to 95% occurring only once. Sample: naive CD4+ T cells from PBMCs. The subset: CD45RA+ positively selected. The receptors were sampled from a man aged 18 to 29 in good health. Some clones in this sample may be carry-over from other donors' samples.

The J gene is TRBJ2-7, the V gene TRBV27; no firm D call. Trimming cost V 2 bases and J 3 bases, with 11 bases left between them. Looked up from germline, CDR1 is MNHEY and CDR2 is SMNVEV (reference sequence). The CDR3 consists of 14 residues. The CDR3 DNA reads as TGTGCCAGCAGTTTAGGGGTTACGAGCTACGAGCAGTACTTC. It codes for CASSLGVTSYEQYF.

V gene TRBV25-1 combines with J gene TRBJ1-2, with TRBD1 matching over 9 bases. V lost 3 bases and J lost 8; bases outside the gene matches: 4. The V gene's germline CDR1 is MGHDK and CDR2 SYGVNS. This CDR3 region has 13 residues. CDR3 bases: TGTGCCAGCAGTGAGGGACAGGGCCACGGCTACACCTTC. Its translation is CASSEGQGHGYTF.

The rearrangement uses TRBV25-1 and TRBJ1-2, with TRBD1 matching over 7 bases. Germline V gives CDR1 MGHDK, CDR2 SYGVNS. The CDR3 extends over 17 amino acids. J gave up 0 bases and V 4 bases, and 11 bases lay outside the gene matches. CDR3 DNA sequence: TGTGCCAGCAGTGGGCATCCCGGGACAGAACCTAACTATGGCTACACCTTC. It yields the protein CASSGHPGTEPNYGYTF.

This chain links TRBV5-1 with TRBJ1-2; D is ambiguous. The CDR3 runs to 14 residues. V gave up 2 bases and J gave up 6 bases, with 14 bases separating them. CDR1 and CDR2 from the germline V gene are SGHRS and YFSETQ. In DNA, the CDR3 is TGCGCCAGCAGCTTCGGGGAGGGTCTCAATGGCTACACCTTC. Protein sequence: CASSFGEGLNGYTF.

J is TRBJ1-1 and V is TRBV5-4, with D hard to call. This CDR3 is 16 amino acids long. V gave up 4 bases and J gave up 2 bases, with 18 bases separating them. Germline CDR1 reads SGHNT; CDR2 reads YYREEE (reference sequence). The CDR3 is CASSQDRRMLNTEAFF. The CDR3 DNA reads TGTGCCAGCAGCCAAGATCGTCGTATGCTTAACACTGAAGCTTTCTTT.

This sequence joins TRBV30 and TRBJ2-7, with 12 bases matching TRBD2. V lost 4 bases to trimming and J lost 1 base; unmatched junction nucleotides: 8. The germline V gene encodes CDR1 GTSNPN and CDR2 SVGIG (reference sequence). This CDR3 contains 16 residues. CDR3: CAWTLTSGSLSYEQYF. The CDR3 DNA is TGTGCCTGGACCTTGACTAGCGGGAGTTTGTCCTACGAGCAGTACTTC.

This rearrangement joins TRBV28 to TRBJ1-2; TRBD1 might be the D (5 bases). This CDR3 region has 13 residues. CDR1 and CDR2 (germline): MDHEN, SYDVKM. V was pared by 5 bases and J by 8 bases, with 15 bases between. As DNA, the CDR3 is TGTGCCAGCAGTGGCCCCAGGGCTACCGGCTACACCTTC. Its protein is CASSGPRATGYTF.

This clone is a singleton in its sample. The chain carries TRBV19 and TRBJ2-1; 11 bases match TRBD1. Germline CDR1 reads LNHDA; CDR2 reads SQIVND (reference sequence). V lost 6 bases, J lost 4 bases, and 2 bases stayed unmatched. This CDR3 is 14 amino acids long. The CDR3 reads CASSWDRGYNEQFF. CDR3 bases: TGTGCCAGTAGCTGGGACAGGGGGTACAATGAGCAGTTCTTC.

The CDR3 nucleotides read TGTGCCAGCCGTTCGTTCGGGTTCTACACTGAAGCTTTCTTT. Protein sequence: CASRSFGFYTEAFF. The J gene is TRBJ1-1, the V gene TRBV6-1, with D uncertain. With 8 bases removed from V and 3 bases from J, the gap between germline ends came to 16 bases. Germline V gene sequence: CDR1 MNHNS, CDR2 SASEGT. CDR3 length: 14 residues.

The genes are TRBV5-1 and TRBJ2-5; D tentatively reads TRBD1 or TRBD2 (6 bases each). V was cut by 0 bases and J by 5 bases, with 17 bases left in between. CDR3 length: 16 residues. Germline V gene data show CDR1 as SGHRS and CDR2 as YFSETQ. This chain's CDR3 is CASSLANTGAAETQYF. In DNA, the CDR3 is TGCGCCAGCAGCTTGGCAAATACGGGGGCGGCGGAGACCCAGTACTTC.

V and J are TRBV2 and TRBJ2-5, with 8 bases identical to TRBD2. The CDR3 extends over 15 amino acids. V shed 4 bases, J shed 1 base, and the junction held 5 bases outside the gene matches. The germline V gene encodes CDR1 SNHLY and CDR2 FYNNEI. The CDR3 DNA reads as TGTGCCAGCAGTGGAACGACTAGCGCCCAAGAGACCCAGTACTTC. Its translation is CASSGTTSAQETQYF.